The rows below give T cell receptor beta chains drawn from one sample of a study of monozygotic twins with inflammatory bowel disease. TCRdb re-called the 5' RACE reads; one entry per CDR3 protein, DNA not given. The table for this sample gives 300,000 to 400,000 distinct CDR3 sequences. Source material: blood. The receptor set was obtained from a human donor with ulcerative colitis or Crohn's disease, or a healthy co-twin of an affected twin (not recorded which). Each CDR3 is given with its conserved first and last residue. The order of the fields is CDR3 protein, V gene, J gene.

CDR3 protein: CASSLAGRVEETQYF; V gene: TRBV5-1; J gene: TRBJ2-5
CDR3 protein: CASSTQGGGGGYTF; V gene: TRBV27; J gene: TRBJ1-2
CDR3 protein: CASSLLGGATGELFF; V gene: TRBV11-3; J gene: TRBJ2-2
CDR3 protein: CSAKRTGGRYEQYF; V gene: TRBV20-1; J gene: TRBJ2-7
CDR3 protein: CASTSLTGSYEQYF; V gene: TRBV6-1; J gene: TRBJ2-7
CDR3 protein: CSVSRGRGFMTQYF; V gene: TRBV20-1; J gene: TRBJ2-5
CDR3 protein: CASSYATGVYSEELFF; V gene: TRBV6-2/TRBV6-3; J gene: TRBJ2-2
CDR3 protein: CASRRKGFSYNEQFF; V gene: TRBV6-1; J gene: TRBJ2-1
CDR3 protein: CASSDRSSGANVLTF; V gene: TRBV2; J gene: TRBJ2-6
CDR3 protein: CASSHEKYSRQPGLAVNEQFF; V gene: TRBV4-1; J gene: TRBJ2-1
CDR3 protein: CASERYAESYEQYF; V gene: TRBV6-2/TRBV6-3; J gene: TRBJ2-7
CDR3 protein: CASSLNMAGTDTQYF; V gene: TRBV6-5; J gene: TRBJ2-3
CDR3 protein: CASNRVFEPQHF; V gene: TRBV19; J gene: TRBJ1-5
CDR3 protein: CASSLNPGAYEQYF; V gene: TRBV7-9; J gene: TRBJ2-7
CDR3 protein: CSSSPDGDYEQYF; V gene: TRBV6-5; J gene: TRBJ2-7
CDR3 protein: CSVPGQAGDEQFF; V gene: TRBV20-1; J gene: TRBJ2-1
CDR3 protein: CASATGISNTGELFF; V gene: TRBV18; J gene: TRBJ2-2
CDR3 protein: CASSPSAGDNNEQFF; V gene: TRBV18; J gene: TRBJ2-1
CDR3 protein: CASSLDSNPYSLGYTF; V gene: TRBV5-1; J gene: TRBJ1-2